Listed below are T cell receptor beta chains from one sample, sequenced in a study of blood T cell repertoires in COVID-19. The assay was immunoSEQ multiplex PCR, and TCRdb's table has in-frame clones only and misses some. This table holds some 70,000 clones, approximately 90% found once. The sample comprised peripheral blood. Every receptor here comes from a man aged 60 to 75 with acute or convalescent COVID-19. The CDR3 runs from the conserved cysteine through the conserved F or W.

17,TRBV10-3,TRBJ2-7,CAISESAGLGVSYEQYF
14,TRBV28,TRBJ1-2,CASIRQGIDYGYTF
17,TRBV5-6,TRBJ1-2,CASSKSSGTGGLYGYTF
14,TRBV27,TRBJ2-5,CASSFSGGRETQYF
12,TRBV24-1,TRBJ2-3,CATSTATDTQYF
16,TRBV4-1,TRBJ1-2,CASSTRGTGKNYGYTF
18,TRBV5-1,TRBJ2-7,CASSWKTGEGQIVYEQYF
17,TRBV5-6,TRBJ2-1,CASSPVTGPASYNEQFF
16,TRBV30,TRBJ1-5,CAWSHLGQGSNQPQHF
14,TRBV19,TRBJ2-3,CASRVSGSTDTQYF
14,TRBV10-1,TRBJ2-5,CASSEGGQKETQYF
14,TRBV18,TRBJ1-2,CASSPLGSLYGYTF
14,TRBV10-3,TRBJ1-4,CAISESGRGEKLFF
13,TRBV30,TRBJ1-4,CAWAGVTNEKLFF